This TCR beta chain came from a study of blood T cell repertoires in COVID-19. Here immunoSEQ multiplex PCR was the method, and the copy in TCRdb shows in-frame clones only, minus some. The sample lists about 490,000 clones; approximately 83% were seen once. V lost 1 base and J lost 2, with 5 bases in between. Germline CDR1 and CDR2: KGHSH and LQKENI. The CDR3 is made up of 13 amino acids. The TCR originated in a human donor in a cohort sampled during active COVID-19. The V gene is TRBV18, the J gene TRBJ1-1; D remains unclear. Material: peripheral blood. Written as DNA, the CDR3 is TGTGCCAGCTCACCACTCTCTAACACTGAAGCTTTCTTT. As protein: CASSPLSNTEAFF. The whole variable domain, remainder taken from reference TRBV18 and TRBJ1-1, is NAGVMQNPRHLVRRRGQEARLRCSPMKGHSHVYWYRQLPEEGLKFMVYLQKENIIDESGMPKERFSAEFPKEGPSILRIQQVVRGDSAAYFCASSPLSNTEAFFGQGTRLTVV.